The 16 T cell receptor beta chains presented below share a single source sample, sequenced in a study of T cells in Graves' hyperthyroidism and ophthalmopathy. What was amplified from RNA transcripts were TCR beta CDR3 regions. A first-round RT-PCR of the TCR CDR3 used the HTBI primer set. Each CDR3 protein gets one entry after TCRdb re-called the multiplex PCR reads with MiXCR. Of around 700,000 distinct CDR3 sequences in the sample, roughly 32% were seen once. Sequencing was done on a sample of blood. These receptors were collected from a woman in her 40s with Graves' hyperthyroidism.

The chain couples TRBV7-6 to TRBJ2-1; D is uncertain. V was pared by 5 bases and J by 11 bases, with 7 bases between. The germline V gene has CDR1 SGHVS and CDR2 FNYEAQ. CDR3 length equals 10 residues. CDR3 nucleotides: TGTGCCAGCAGCGGAGAAAAGCAGTTCTTC. Translated, it gives CASSGEKQFF.

The genes are TRBV15 and TRBJ2-7; weak D call: TRBD2 (5 bases). The CDR3 is made up of 15 amino acids. Trimming took off 1 base at V and 3 bases at J, with 13 bases between the two ends. Germline-derived CDR1 and CDR2 are LNHNV and YYDKDF (reference sequence). DNA of the CDR3: TGTGCCACCAGCAGAGTAACCGTGGGAGACTACGAGCAGTACTTC. Residues: CATSRVTVGDYEQYF.

V gene TRBV3-1 combines with J gene TRBJ1-5; 7 positions agree with TRBD1. The CDR3 loop spans 16 amino acids. The V segment lost 3 bases and the J segment 1 base; nucleotides outside the gene matches: 6. CDR1 and CDR2 (germline): LGHDT, YNNKEL (reference sequence). The CDR3 spells CASSQEGAESNQPQHF. DNA of the CDR3: TGTGCCAGCAGCCAGGAGGGGGCGGAAAGCAATCAGCCCCAGCATTTT.

This clonotype has a count of ten or more. The CDR3 loop reads CSAEAPSYEQYF. The CDR3 nucleotides are TGCAGCGCCGAGGCACCCAGCTACGAGCAGTACTTC. V is TRBV29-1 and J is TRBJ2-7; the D is unclear. With 7 bases removed from V and 3 bases from J, the gap between germline ends came to 13 bases. From germline, CDR1 is SQVTM and CDR2 ANQGSEA. The CDR3 contains 12 residues.

The rearrangement links TRBV9 to TRBJ1-4, with D possibly matching TRBD1 (5 bases). This CDR3 spans 16 amino acids. Germline CDR1 and CDR2: SGDLS and YYNGEE. Trimming took 4 bases from V and 3 from J, leaving 16 bases between them. This CDR3 reads CASSPEGTRANEKLFF. The CDR3 nucleotides are TGTGCCAGCAGCCCCGAGGGGACCAGGGCTAATGAAAAACTGTTTTTT.

In the case of this clonotype: A read error may be the cause here, since a much bigger clone is one base away. V usage is TRBV11-2 and J usage is TRBJ1-1; 7 nucleotides match TRBD1. The V and J ends lost 3 bases and 4 bases, in that order; junction bases with no gene match: 8. The length of the CDR3 is 15 residues. Germline CDR1 reads SGHAT; CDR2 reads FQNNGV. This CDR3 reads CASSLLAGGGTEAFF. CDR3 bases: TGTGCCAGCAGCTTGTTGGCAGGGGGGGGCACTGAAGCTTTCTTT. The whole variable domain, filled in from reference TRBV11-2 and TRBJ1-1, reads EAGVAQSPRYKIIEKRQSVAFWCNPISGHATLYWYQQILGQGPKLLIQFQNNGVVDDSQLPKDRFSAERLKGVDSTLKIQPAKLEDSAVYLCASSLLAGGGTEAFFGQGTRLTVV.

The chain couples TRBV19 to TRBJ1-1; 8 nucleotides align to TRBD1. Germline CDR1 is LNHDA and CDR2 is SQIVND (reference sequence). The CDR3 sequence is 14 residues long. V was pared by 7 bases and J by 6 bases, with 10 bases of the junction left unmatched. The CDR3 is CASNTTGGGSEAFF. CDR3 DNA: TGTGCCAGTAATACAACAGGGGGTGGCTCTGAAGCTTTCTTT.

The sample holds a few counts of this clonotype. The V gene is TRBV5-1, the J gene TRBJ2-5, with D perhaps TRBD2 (7 bases). Germline V lookup: CDR1 SGHRS, CDR2 YFSETQ. CDR3 size: 14 residues. V was clipped by 3 bases and J by 5 bases, with 14 bases between them. The CDR3 DNA reads as TGCGCCAGCAGCTCCTATCGGGGGGCCGAGACCCAGTACTTC. Its protein is CASSSYRGAETQYF.

The V and J genes are TRBV30 and TRBJ1-2, with TRBD1 matching over 7 bases. With V trimmed by 7 bases and J by 8 bases, 7 bases remained unmatched. The CDR3 runs to 11 residues. Looked up from germline, CDR1 is GTSNPN and CDR2 is SVGIG (reference sequence). The CDR3 here is CAYSTGVGYTF. For the CDR3, the DNA is TGTGCCTACAGTACAGGGGTCGGCTACACCTTC.

Here the CDR3 DNA reads TGTGCCAGCAGGACCCAAAACAGGGGCTACGAGCAGTACTTC. This gives the protein CASRTQNRGYEQYF. This chain connects TRBV2 to TRBJ2-7; 7 bases are shared with TRBD1. This CDR3 comprises 14 residues. CDR1 SNHLY and CDR2 FYNNEI come from the germline V gene. Trimming took 6 bases from V and 3 from J; bases not matched to a gene: 8.

There are many counts of this clonotype. The chain employs TRBV19 and TRBJ1-5; tentative D call: TRBD1 (5 bases). Trimming took off 6 bases at V and 2 bases at J, with 5 bases between the two ends. CDR1 is LNHDA, CDR2 SQIVND, per germline (reference sequence). The CDR3 covers 12 residues. Here the CDR3 reads CASRTGNQPQHF. CDR3 DNA: TGTGCCAGTAGGACAGGCAATCAGCCCCAGCATTTT. The whole variable domain, remainder taken from reference TRBV19 and TRBJ1-5, is DGGITQSPKYLFRKEGQNVTLSCEQNLNHDAMYWYRQDPGQGLRLIYYSQIVNDFQKGDIAEGYSVSREKKESFPLTVTSAQKNPTAFYLCASRTGNQPQHFGDGTRLSIL.

A word on this clonotype: Germline and junction disagree at one end, which may indicate a read error. This sequence joins TRBV28 and TRBJ1-1, with a weak D call TRBD1 (5 bases). Germline CDR1 MDHEN, CDR2 SYDVKM. The CDR3 consists of 13 residues. CDR3 in amino acids: CASSLQGRTAAFF. The CDR3 DNA sequence: TGTGCCAGCAGTTTACAGGGCAGAACTGCAGCTTTCTTT.

The CDR3, as DNA: TGTGCCAGCAGCCAAGTTGGGGCAGGACTTGACTACGAGCAGTACTTC. The encoded protein is CASSQVGAGLDYEQYF. This chain connects TRBV7-2 to TRBJ2-7, with D perhaps being TRBD1 or TRBD2 (5 bases each). The germline V and J ends were trimmed by 5 bases and 3 bases, with 20 bases remaining between them. The CDR3 has 16 amino acids. Germline values: CDR1 SGHTA, CDR2 FQGNSA.

J is TRBJ2-7 and V is TRBV29-1; no definite D call. V lost 6 bases and J 3 bases, leaving 12 bases between the germline ends. Germline lookup yields CDR1 SQVTM and CDR2 ANQGSEA. The length of the CDR3 is 12 residues. CDR3 nucleotides: TGCAGCGTAGGTGGTGGGCTCTACGAGCAGTACTTC. This codes for CSVGGGLYEQYF.

Concerning this clonotype: A junction end diverges from the germline sequence, so it may reflect a read error. The chain employs TRBV24-1 and TRBJ1-1, with a tentative D call TRBD1 (6 bases). CDR3 length: 12 residues. Germline values: CDR1 KGHDR, CDR2 SFDVKD. CDR3 sequence reads: CAPSGLQGSAFF. CDR3 in DNA: TGTGCCCCCAGTGGGCTACAGGGATCAGCTTTCTTT.

The chain employs TRBV5-1 and TRBJ2-2; a weak D match, TRBD1 (6 bases). The CDR3 covers 15 residues. Per germline, CDR1 SGHRS and CDR2 YFSETQ. V lost 3 bases, J lost 0 bases, and 9 bases lay in between. The CDR3 DNA follows: TGCGCCAGCAGCTCCCGACAGGCGAACACCGGGGAGCTGTTTTTT. Amino acid sequence: CASSSRQANTGELFF.